The 5 T cell receptor beta chains reported below all come from one sample, sequenced in a study. TCRdb recomputed calls from the 5' RACE reads with MiXCR, one row per CDR3 protein. The sample includes over 50,000 distinct CDR3 sequences, more than 20% of them seen just once. The sequenced sample consisted of tumor-infiltrating naive CD4+ T cells sorted from the breast tumor. As to subset: naive CD4+ T cells, CD4+CD45RA+CD25-. All receptors come from a female donor with breast cancer.

This clonotype was detected only a few times. This rearrangement joins TRBV7-8 to TRBJ2-3, with D unresolved. Per the germline V gene, CDR1 is SGHVS and CDR2 is FQNEAQ. The V end was cut by 5 bases, the J end by 5 bases, with 14 bases between. CDR3 length: 14 amino acids. DNA of the CDR3: TGTGCCAGCAGCAAATCAGTCCGTGGAGATACGCAGTATTTT. Protein sequence: CASSKSVRGDTQYF.

The chain combines TRBV20-1 with TRBJ2-7, with unresolved D. The CDR3 is 12 amino acids. CDR1 and CDR2 from the germline V gene are DFQATT and SNEGSKA (reference sequence). The CDR3 spells CSGRFKTYEQYF. In DNA form, the CDR3 reads TGCAGCGGACGATTCAAAACCTACGAGCAGTACTTC.

In regard to this clonotype: One end of the junction is discordant with germline, which a read error may explain. The chain carries TRBV20-1 and TRBJ2-4; D unclear. The CDR3 runs 16 residues. Germline V gene data show CDR1 as DFQATT and CDR2 as SNEGSKA (reference sequence). The DNA of the CDR3 is TGCAGAGCTAGAGCCGAAAGGGAACTAGCCAAAAACATTCAGTACTTC. Translation gives CRARAERELAKNIQYF.

V gene TRBV11-3 combines with J gene TRBJ1-1; TRBD1 agrees at 8 bases. The CDR3 extends over 17 amino acids. V lost 5 bases, J lost 0 bases, and 11 bases stayed unmatched. Germline CDR1 reads SGHNT; CDR2 reads YENEEA. As DNA, the CDR3 is TGTGCCAGCAGCCGGACAGGGACCTTTGGAATGAACACTGAAGCTTTCTTT. It specifies CASSRTGTFGMNTEAFF. Combining the CDR3 with reference TRBV11-3 and TRBJ1-1 gives the whole variable domain EAGVVQSPRYKIIEKKQPVAFWCNPISGHNTLYWYLQNLGQGPELLIRYENEEAVDDSQLPKDRFSAERLKGVDSTLKIQPAELGDSAVYLCASSRTGTFGMNTEAFFGQGTRLTVV.

The chain uses TRBV20-1 and TRBJ1-1; D is possibly TRBD1 (5 bases). Trimming cost V 6 bases and J 1 base, with 18 bases left between them. The CDR3 has 15 amino acids. The V gene's germline CDR1 is DFQATT and CDR2 SNEGSKA (reference sequence). The CDR3 region has the DNA TGCAGTGCCCCTGTGGGGGGGTGCCGGAACACTGAAGCTTTCTTT. It translates to CSAPVGGCRNTEAFF.